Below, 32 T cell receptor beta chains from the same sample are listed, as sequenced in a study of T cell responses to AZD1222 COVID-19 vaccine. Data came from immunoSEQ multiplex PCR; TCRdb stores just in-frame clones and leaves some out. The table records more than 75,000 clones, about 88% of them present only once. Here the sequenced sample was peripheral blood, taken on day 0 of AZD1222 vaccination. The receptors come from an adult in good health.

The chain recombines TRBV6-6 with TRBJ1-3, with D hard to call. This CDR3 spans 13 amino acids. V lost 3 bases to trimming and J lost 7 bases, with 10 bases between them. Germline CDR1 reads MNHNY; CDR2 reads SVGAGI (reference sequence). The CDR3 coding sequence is TGTGCCAGCAGTTATGTCCGACTGAACACCATATATTTT. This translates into CASSYVRLNTIYF.

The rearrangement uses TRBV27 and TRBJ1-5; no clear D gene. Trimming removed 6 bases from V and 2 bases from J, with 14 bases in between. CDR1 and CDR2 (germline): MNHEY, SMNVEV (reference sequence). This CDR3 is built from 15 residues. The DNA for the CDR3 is TGTGCCAGCAGCCCCCGGGGATGGGGCAATCAGCCCCAGCATTTT. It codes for CASSPRGWGNQPQHF.

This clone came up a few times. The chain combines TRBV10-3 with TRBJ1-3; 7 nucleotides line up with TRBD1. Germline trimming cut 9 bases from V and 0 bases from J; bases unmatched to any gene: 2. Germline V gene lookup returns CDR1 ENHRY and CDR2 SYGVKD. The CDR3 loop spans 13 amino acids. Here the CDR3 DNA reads TGTGCCATAGGGACAGACTCTGGAAACACCATATATTTT. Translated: CAIGTDSGNTIYF.

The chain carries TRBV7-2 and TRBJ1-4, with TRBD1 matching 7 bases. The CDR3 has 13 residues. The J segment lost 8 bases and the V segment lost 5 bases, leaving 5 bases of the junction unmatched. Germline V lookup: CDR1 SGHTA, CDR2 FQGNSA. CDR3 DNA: TGTGCCAGCAGCAGAGGGACAGTAGAAAAACTGTTTTTT. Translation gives CASSRGTVEKLFF.

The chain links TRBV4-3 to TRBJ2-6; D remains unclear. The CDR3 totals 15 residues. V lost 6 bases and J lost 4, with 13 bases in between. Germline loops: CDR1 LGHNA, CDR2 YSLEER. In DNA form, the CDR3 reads TGCGCCAGCAGTCTCAACACGGCCGGGGCCAACGTCCTGACTTTC. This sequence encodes CASSLNTAGANVLTF.

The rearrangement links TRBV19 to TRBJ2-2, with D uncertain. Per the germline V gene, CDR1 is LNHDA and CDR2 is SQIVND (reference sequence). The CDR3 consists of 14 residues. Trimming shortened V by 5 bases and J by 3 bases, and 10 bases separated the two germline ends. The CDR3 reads CASSGLMDTGELFF. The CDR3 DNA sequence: TGTGCCAGTAGTGGGTTAATGGACACCGGGGAGCTGTTTTTT.

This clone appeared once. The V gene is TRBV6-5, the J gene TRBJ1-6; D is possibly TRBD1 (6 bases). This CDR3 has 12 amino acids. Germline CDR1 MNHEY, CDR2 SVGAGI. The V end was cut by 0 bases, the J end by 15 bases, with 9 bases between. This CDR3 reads CASSYSLGHLHF. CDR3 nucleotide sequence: TGTGCCAGCAGTTACTCATTGGGACACCTCCACTTT.

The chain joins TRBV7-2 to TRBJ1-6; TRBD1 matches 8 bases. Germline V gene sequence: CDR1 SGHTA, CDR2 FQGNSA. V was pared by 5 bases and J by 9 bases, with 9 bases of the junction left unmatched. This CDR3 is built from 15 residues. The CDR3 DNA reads TGTGCCAGCAGCCCGGCCGGGACAGGTCTTTCACCCCTCCACTTT. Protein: CASSPAGTGLSPLHF. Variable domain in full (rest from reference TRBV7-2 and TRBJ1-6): GAGVSQSPSNKVTEKGKDVELRCDPISGHTALYWYRQSLGQGLEFLIYFQGNSAPDKSGLPSDRFSAERTGGSVSTLTIQRTQQEDSAVYLCASSPAGTGLSPLHFGNGTRLTVT.

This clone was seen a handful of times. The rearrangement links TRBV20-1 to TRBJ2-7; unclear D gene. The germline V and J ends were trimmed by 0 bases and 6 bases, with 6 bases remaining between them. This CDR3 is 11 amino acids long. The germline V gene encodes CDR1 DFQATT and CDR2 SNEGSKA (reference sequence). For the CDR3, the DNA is TGCAGTGCTAGAGAATATAGCGAGCAGTACTTC. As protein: CSAREYSEQYF.

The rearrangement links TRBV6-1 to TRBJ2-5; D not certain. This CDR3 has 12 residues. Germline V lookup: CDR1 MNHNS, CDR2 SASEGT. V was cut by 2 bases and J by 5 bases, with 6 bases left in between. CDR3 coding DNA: TGTGCCAGCAGTGAAACGAGGGAGACCCAGTACTTC. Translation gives CASSETRETQYF.

The CDR3 spells CASSLGGSDQPQHF. CDR3 bases: TGTGCCAGCAGCTTAGGAGGATCAGATCAGCCCCAGCATTTT. This chain joins TRBV7-9 and TRBJ1-5; D gene ambiguous. Per germline, CDR1 SEHNR and CDR2 FQNEAQ (reference sequence). Trimming left V 1 base short and J 5 bases short, with 9 bases between. The CDR3 runs 14 residues.

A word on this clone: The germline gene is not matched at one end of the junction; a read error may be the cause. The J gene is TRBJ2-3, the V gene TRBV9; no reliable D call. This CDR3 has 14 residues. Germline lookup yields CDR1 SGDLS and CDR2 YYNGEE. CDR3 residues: CASSVTQSIDTQYF. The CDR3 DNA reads TGTGCCAGCAGCGTTACACAGAGCATAGATACGCAGTATTTT.

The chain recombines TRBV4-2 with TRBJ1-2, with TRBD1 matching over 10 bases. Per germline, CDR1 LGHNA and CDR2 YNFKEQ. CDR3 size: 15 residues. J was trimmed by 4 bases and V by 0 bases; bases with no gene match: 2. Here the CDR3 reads CASSQEGQGVYGYTF. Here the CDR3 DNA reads TGTGCCAGCAGCCAAGAAGGACAGGGGGTCTATGGCTACACCTTC.

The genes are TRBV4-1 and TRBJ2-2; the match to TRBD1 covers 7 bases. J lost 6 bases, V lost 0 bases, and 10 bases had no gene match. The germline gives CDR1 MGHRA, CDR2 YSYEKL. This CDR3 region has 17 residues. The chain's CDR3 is CASSQEAPQGSAGELFF. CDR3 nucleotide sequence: TGCGCCAGCAGCCAAGAAGCTCCACAGGGGAGTGCCGGGGAGCTGTTTTTT.

The CDR3 DNA reads as TGCGCCAGCAGCCAAGCCTTATGGGCCTTGGGAACTGAAGCTTTCTTT. It translates to CASSQALWALGTEAFF. The genes are TRBV4-1 and TRBJ1-1; D ambiguous. This CDR3 spans 16 amino acids. In germline, CDR1 is MGHRA, CDR2 YSYEKL. Trimming left V 1 base short and J 5 bases short, with 17 bases between.

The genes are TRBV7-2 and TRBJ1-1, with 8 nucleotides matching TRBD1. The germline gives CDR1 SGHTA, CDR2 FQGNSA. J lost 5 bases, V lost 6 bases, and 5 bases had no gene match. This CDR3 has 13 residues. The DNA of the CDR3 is TGTGCCAGCAGGTATACAGGGGGAACTGAAGCTTTCTTT. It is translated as CASRYTGGTEAFF.

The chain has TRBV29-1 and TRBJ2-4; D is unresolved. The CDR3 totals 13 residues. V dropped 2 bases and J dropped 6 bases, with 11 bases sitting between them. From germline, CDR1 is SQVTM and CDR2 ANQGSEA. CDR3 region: CSVETGSRNIQYF. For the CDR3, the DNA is TGCAGCGTTGAAACTGGGTCCCGAAACATTCAGTACTTC.

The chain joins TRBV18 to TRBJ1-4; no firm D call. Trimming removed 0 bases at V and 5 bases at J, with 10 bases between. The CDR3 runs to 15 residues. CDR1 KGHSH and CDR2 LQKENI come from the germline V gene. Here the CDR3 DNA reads TGTGCCAGCTCACCACCTTTTACTGAGAATGAAAAACTGTTTTTT. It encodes CASSPPFTENEKLFF.

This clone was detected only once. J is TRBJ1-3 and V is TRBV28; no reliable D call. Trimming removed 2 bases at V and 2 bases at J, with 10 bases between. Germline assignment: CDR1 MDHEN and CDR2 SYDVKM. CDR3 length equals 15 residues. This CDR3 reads CASSLRGFTGNTIYF. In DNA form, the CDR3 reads TGTGCCAGCAGTTTAAGAGGATTTACTGGAAACACCATATATTTT.

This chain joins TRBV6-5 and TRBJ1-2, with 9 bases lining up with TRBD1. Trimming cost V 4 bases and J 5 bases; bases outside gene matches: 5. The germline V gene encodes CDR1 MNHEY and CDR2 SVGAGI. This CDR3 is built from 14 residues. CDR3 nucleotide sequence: TGTGCCAGCAGTTCGACAGGGGGGCCTTATGGCTACACCTTC. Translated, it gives CASSSTGGPYGYTF.

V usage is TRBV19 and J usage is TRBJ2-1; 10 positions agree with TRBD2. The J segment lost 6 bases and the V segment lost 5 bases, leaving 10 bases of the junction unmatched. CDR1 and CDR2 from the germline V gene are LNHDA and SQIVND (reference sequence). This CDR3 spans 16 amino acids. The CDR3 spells CASSAAVAGGSNEQFF. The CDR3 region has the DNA TGTGCCAGTAGTGCTGCGGTAGCGGGGGGCTCCAATGAGCAGTTCTTC.

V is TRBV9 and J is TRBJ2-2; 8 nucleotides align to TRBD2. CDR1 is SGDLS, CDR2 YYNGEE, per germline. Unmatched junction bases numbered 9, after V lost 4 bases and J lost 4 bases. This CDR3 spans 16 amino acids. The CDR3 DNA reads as TGTGCCAGCAGCCCCACGGATCGGGGGGGCACCGGGGAGCTGTTTTTT. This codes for CASSPTDRGGTGELFF.

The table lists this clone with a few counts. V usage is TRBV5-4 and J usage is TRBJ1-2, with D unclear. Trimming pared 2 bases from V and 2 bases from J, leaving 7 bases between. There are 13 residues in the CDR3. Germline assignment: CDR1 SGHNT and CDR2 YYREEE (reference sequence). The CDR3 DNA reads TGTGCCAGCAGCTTTCAAGGGAACTATGGCTACACCTTC. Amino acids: CASSFQGNYGYTF.

The CDR3 protein is CASSDIGRGYNEQFF. CDR3 in DNA: TGTGCCAGCAGTGACATTGGACGGGGCTACAATGAGCAGTTCTTC. V gene TRBV2 combines with J gene TRBJ2-1, with TRBD2 as a possible D gene (5 bases). Trimming took 3 bases from V and 3 from J, leaving 12 bases between them. The CDR3 runs 15 residues. The germline V gene encodes CDR1 SNHLY and CDR2 FYNNEI.

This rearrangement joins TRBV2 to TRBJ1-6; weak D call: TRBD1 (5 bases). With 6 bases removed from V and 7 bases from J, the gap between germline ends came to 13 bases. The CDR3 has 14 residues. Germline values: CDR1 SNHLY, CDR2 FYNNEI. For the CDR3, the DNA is TGTGCCAGCAGCGGACGGGGCCAAAATTCACCCCTCCACTTT. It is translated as CASSGRGQNSPLHF.

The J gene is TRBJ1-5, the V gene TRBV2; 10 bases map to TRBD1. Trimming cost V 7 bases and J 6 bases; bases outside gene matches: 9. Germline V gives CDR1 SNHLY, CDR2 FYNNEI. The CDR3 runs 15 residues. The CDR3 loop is CASMGQTGGGQPQHF. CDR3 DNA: TGTGCCAGCATGGGTCAGACAGGGGGCGGTCAGCCCCAGCATTTT.

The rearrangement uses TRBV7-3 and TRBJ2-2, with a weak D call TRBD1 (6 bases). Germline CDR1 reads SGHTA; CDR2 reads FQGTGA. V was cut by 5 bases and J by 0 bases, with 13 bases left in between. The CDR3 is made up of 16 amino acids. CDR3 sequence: CASSRMGHPNTGELFF. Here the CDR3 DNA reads TGTGCCAGCAGCCGAATGGGACACCCGAACACCGGGGAGCTGTTTTTT.

CDR3 coding DNA: TGTGCCAGCAGCCTCGGTAAAGATACGCAGTATTTT. Amino acid sequence: CASSLGKDTQYF. J is TRBJ2-3 and V is TRBV3-1 (or the pseudogene TRBV3-2); no definite D call. The CDR3 has 12 amino acids. Germline assignment: CDR1 LGHDT and CDR2 YNNKEL (reference sequence). V dropped 4 bases and J dropped 5 bases, with 7 bases sitting between them.

The CDR3 nucleotides are TGTGCCAGCAGTCCAAGACCGGGACAGGGGAGCGGGGAGACCCAGTACTTC. Translating it yields CASSPRPGQGSGETQYF. The genes are TRBV6-6 and TRBJ2-5; 10 bases map to TRBD1. Germline V gives CDR1 MNHNY, CDR2 SVGAGI (reference sequence). Trimming removed 5 bases from V and 5 bases from J; junction bases left unmatched: 14. This CDR3 contains 17 residues.

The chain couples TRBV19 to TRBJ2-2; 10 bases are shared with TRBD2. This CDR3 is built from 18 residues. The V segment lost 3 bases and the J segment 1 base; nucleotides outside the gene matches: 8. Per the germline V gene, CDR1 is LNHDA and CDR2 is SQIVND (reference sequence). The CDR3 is CASSIKSGGAGNTGELFF. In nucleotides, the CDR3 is TGTGCCAGTAGTATCAAGAGCGGGGGGGCCGGGAACACCGGGGAGCTGTTTTTT.

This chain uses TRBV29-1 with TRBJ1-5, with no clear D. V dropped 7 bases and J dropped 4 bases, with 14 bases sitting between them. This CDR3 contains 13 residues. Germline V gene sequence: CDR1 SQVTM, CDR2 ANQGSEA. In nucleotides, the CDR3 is TGCAGCGCCCTGATGGGTCCAAATCAGCCCCAGCATTTT. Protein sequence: CSALMGPNQPQHF.

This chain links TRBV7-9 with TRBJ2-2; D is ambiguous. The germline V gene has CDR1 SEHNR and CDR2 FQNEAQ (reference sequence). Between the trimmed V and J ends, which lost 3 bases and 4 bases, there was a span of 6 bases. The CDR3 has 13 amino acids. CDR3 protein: CASSFEVTGELFF. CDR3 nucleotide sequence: TGTGCCAGCAGCTTTGAAGTCACCGGGGAGCTGTTTTTT. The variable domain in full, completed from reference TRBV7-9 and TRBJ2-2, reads DTGVSQNPRHKITKRGQNVTFRCDPISEHNRLYWYRQTLGQGPEFLTYFQNEAQLEKSRLLSDRFSAERPKGSFSTLEIQRTEQGDSAMYLCASSFEVTGELFFGEGSRLTVL.